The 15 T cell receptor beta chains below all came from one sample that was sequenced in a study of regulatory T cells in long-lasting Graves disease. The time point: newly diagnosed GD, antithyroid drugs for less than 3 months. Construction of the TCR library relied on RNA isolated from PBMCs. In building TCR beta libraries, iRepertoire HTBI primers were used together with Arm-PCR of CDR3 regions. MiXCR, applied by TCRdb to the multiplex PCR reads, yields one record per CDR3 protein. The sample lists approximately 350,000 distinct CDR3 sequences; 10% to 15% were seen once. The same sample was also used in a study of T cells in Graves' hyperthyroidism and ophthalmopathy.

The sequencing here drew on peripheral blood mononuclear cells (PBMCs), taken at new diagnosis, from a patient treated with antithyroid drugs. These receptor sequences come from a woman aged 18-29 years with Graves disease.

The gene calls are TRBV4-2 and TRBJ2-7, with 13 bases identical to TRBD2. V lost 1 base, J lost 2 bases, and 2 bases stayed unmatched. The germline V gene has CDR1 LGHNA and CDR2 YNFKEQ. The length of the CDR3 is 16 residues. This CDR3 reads CASSQVGTSGTYEQYF. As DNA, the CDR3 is TGTGCCAGCAGCCAAGTCGGGACTAGCGGGACCTACGAGCAGTACTTC.

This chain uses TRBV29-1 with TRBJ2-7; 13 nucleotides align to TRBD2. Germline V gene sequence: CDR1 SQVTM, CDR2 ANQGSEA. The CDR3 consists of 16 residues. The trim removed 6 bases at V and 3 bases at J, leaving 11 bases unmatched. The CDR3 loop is CSVWTSGSSGRYEQYF. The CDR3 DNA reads TGCAGCGTGTGGACTAGCGGGAGTTCGGGTCGCTACGAGCAGTACTTC.

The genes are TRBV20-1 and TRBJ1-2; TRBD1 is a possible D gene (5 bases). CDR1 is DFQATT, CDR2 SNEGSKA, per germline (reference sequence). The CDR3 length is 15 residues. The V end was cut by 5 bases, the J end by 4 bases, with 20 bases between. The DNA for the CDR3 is TGCAGTGCTCCAGCCTGGGACGGAACCCGCTATGGCTACACCTTC. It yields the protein CSAPAWDGTRYGYTF.

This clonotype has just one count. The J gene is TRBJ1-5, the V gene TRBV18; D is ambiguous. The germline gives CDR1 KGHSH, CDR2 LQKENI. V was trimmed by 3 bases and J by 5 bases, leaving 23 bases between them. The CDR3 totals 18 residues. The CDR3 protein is CASSPEEGFNFFDQPQHF. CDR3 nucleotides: TGTGCCAGCTCACCCGAGGAGGGTTTTAATTTTTTTGATCAGCCCCAGCATTTT.

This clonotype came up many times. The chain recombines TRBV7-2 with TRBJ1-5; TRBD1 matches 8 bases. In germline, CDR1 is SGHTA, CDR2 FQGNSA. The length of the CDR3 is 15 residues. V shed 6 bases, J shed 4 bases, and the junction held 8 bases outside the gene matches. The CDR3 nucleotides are TGTGCCAGCAGTTACACTCACAGGGGGAATCAGCCCCAGCATTTT. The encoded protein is CASSYTHRGNQPQHF.

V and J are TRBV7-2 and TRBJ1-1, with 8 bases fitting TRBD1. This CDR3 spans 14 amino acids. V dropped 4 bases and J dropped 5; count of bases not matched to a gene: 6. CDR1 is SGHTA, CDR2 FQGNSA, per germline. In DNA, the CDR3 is TGTGCCAGCAGCTACCAGGGGGCAAGGACTGAAGCTTTCTTT. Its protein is CASSYQGARTEAFF. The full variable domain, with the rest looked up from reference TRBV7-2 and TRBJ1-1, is GAGVSQSPSNKVTEKGKDVELRCDPISGHTALYWYRQSLGQGLEFLIYFQGNSAPDKSGLPSDRFSAERTGGSVSTLTIQRTQQEDSAVYLCASSYQGARTEAFFGQGTRLTVV.

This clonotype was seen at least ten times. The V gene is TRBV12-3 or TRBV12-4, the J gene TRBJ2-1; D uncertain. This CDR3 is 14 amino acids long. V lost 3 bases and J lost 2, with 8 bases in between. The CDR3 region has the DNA TGTGCCAGCAGTTTCGGTGGGCCCTACAATGAGCAGTTCTTC. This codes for CASSFGGPYNEQFF.

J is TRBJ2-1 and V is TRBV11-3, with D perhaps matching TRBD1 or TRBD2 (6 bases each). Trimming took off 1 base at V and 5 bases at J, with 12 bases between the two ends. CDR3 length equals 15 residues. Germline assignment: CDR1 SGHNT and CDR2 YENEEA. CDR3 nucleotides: TGTGCCAGCAGCTTAGGGAGGGGGGATAACAATGAGCAGTTCTTC. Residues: CASSLGRGDNNEQFF.

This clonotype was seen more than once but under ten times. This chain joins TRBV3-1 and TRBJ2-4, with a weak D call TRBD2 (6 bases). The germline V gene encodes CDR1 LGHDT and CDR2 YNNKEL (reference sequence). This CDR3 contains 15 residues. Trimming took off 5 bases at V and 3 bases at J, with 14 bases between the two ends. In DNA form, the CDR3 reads TGTGCCAGCAGCTTTCGGGACTTAGGCAAAAACATTCAGTACTTC. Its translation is CASSFRDLGKNIQYF.

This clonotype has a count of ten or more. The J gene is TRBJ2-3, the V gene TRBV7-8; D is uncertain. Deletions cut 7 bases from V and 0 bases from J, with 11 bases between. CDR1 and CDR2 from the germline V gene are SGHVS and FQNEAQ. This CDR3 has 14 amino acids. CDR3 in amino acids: CASTILGSTDTQYF. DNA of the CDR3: TGTGCCAGCACCATCCTAGGAAGCACAGATACGCAGTATTTT.

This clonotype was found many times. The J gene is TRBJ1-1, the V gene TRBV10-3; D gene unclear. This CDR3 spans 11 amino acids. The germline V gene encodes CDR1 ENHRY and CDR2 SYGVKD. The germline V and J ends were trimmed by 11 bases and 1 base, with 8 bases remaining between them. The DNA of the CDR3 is TGTGCCGGACGTACGAACACTGAAGCTTTCTTT. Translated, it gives CAGRTNTEAFF.

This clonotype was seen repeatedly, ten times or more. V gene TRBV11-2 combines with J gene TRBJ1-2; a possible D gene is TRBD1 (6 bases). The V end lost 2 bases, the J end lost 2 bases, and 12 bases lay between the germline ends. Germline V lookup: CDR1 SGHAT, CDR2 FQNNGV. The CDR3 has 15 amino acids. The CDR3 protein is CASSLYSQGNYGYTF. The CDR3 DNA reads TGTGCCAGCAGCTTATATTCCCAGGGGAACTATGGCTACACCTTC.

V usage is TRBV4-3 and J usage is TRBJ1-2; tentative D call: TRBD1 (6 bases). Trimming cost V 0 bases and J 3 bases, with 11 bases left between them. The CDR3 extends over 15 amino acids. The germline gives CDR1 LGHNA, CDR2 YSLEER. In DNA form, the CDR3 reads TGCGCCAGCAGCCAAGATTGGGGGCATCACTATGGCTACACCTTC. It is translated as CASSQDWGHHYGYTF.

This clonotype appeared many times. The CDR3 loop is CASSFSLATTDTQYF. CDR3 nucleotide sequence: TGTGCCAGCAGTTTCTCACTAGCGACCACAGATACGCAGTATTTT. The rearrangement links TRBV28 to TRBJ2-3, with 7 bases fitting TRBD2. The CDR3 extends over 15 amino acids. V lost 3 bases to trimming and J lost 2 bases; unmatched junction nucleotides: 5. The germline V gene has CDR1 MDHEN and CDR2 SYDVKM.

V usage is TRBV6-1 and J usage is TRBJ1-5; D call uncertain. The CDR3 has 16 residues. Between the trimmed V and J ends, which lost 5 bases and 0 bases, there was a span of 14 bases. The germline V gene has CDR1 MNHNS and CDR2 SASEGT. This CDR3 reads CASSPLGRYSNQPQHF. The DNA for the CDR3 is TGTGCCAGCAGTCCCCTGGGAAGGTATAGCAATCAGCCCCAGCATTTT.